There are a few counts of the clone carrying this T cell receptor (beta chain). What it binds is not known. This sample was included in a study of response to subunit inactivated influenza vaccine. General study results and limits: It was suggested by the authors that few new T cells are recruited by each seasonal influenza vaccination.

One entry per CDR3 protein results from TCRdb running MiXCR on the RT-PCR reads. The sample includes 650,000 to 800,000 distinct CDR3 sequences, around a sixth of them seen just once. Per the germline V gene, CDR1 is SNHLY and CDR2 is FYNNEI. Losses at the gene ends were 0 bases for V and 13 bases for J; bases not matched to a gene: 8. This CDR3 comprises 14 residues. This sequence was found in a man between 45 and 60 years old who received an inactivated influenza vaccine. The chain links TRBV2 to TRBJ2-1; 8 nucleotides agree with TRBD1. The sequences come from PBMCs from blood, collected around 5 days after vaccination. The CDR3 DNA reads as TGTGCCAGCAGTGAAGCGCTTCAGGGGGCAGTTCAGTTCTTC. As protein: CASSEALQGAVQFF. The complete variable domain, with remaining parts taken from reference TRBV2 and TRBJ2-1, reads EPEVTQTPSHQVTQMGQEVILRCVPISNHLYFYWYRQILGQKVEFLVSFYNNEISEKSEIFDDQFSVERPDGSNFTLKIRSTKLEDSAMYFCASSEALQGAVQFFGPGTRLTVL.